Described below is a single TCR beta chain sequence and its context. The V gene lost 6 bases and the J gene lost 1 base, with 3 bases spanning the gap. This CDR3 has 11 residues. Germline CDR1 MNHEY, CDR2 SMNVEV (reference sequence). Assay used: immunoSEQ multiplex PCR; TCRdb lists only in-frame clones, some missing. This table holds around 350,000 clones, about 91% found once. This entry comes from a study of Ad26.COV2.S vaccination and SARS-CoV-2 variants. The origin of this receptor is a human donor who had recovered from COVID-19. The source material was peripheral blood, sampled after recovery from COVID-19. This sequence joins TRBV27 and TRBJ1-1; D ambiguous. Here the CDR3 DNA reads TGTGCCAGCAGGGCGAACACTGAAGCTTTCTTT. This codes for CASRANTEAFF.